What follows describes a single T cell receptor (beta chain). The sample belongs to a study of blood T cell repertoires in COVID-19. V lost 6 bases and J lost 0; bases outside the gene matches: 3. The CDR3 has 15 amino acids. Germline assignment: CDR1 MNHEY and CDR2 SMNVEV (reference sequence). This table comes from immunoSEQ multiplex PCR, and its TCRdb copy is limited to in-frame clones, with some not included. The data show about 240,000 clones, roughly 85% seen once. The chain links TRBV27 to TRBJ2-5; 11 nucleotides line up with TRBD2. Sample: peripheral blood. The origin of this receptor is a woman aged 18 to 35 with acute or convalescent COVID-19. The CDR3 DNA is TGTGCCAGCAGGCGACTAGCGGGAAACCAAGAGACCCAGTACTTC. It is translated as CASRRLAGNQETQYF.